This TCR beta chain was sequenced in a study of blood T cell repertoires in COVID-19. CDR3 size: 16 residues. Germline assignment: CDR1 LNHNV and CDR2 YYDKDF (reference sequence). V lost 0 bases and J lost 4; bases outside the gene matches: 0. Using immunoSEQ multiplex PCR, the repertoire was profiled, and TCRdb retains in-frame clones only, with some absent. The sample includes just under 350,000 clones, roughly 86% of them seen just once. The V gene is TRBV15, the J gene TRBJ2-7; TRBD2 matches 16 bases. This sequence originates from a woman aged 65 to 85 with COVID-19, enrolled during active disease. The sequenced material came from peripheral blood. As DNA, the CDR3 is TGTGCCACCAGCAGAGAGGGACTAGCGGGGGGGTACGAGCAGTACTTC. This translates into CATSREGLAGGYEQYF.